This TCR beta chain was sequenced during a study of chronic HIV infection and antiretroviral therapy. CDR3 size: 15 residues. Germline CDR1 is ENHRY and CDR2 is SYGVKD. Deletions cut 4 bases from V and 1 base from J, with 13 bases between. One entry per CDR3 protein results from TCRdb running MiXCR on the 5' RACE reads. Among fewer than 40,000 distinct CDR3 sequences listed, around 8.6% were seen once. This clonotype was seen repeatedly, ten times or more. This receptor was taken from an adult who had HIV and had not received antiretroviral therapy, or was an uninfected healthy control (not recorded which). The rearrangement joins TRBV10-3 to TRBJ2-5; D remains unclear. Sequenced material: peripheral blood. The chain's CDR3 is CAISVSDSLQETQYF. The CDR3, as DNA: TGTGCCATCAGTGTTTCAGATAGCCTCCAAGAGACCCAGTACTTC.